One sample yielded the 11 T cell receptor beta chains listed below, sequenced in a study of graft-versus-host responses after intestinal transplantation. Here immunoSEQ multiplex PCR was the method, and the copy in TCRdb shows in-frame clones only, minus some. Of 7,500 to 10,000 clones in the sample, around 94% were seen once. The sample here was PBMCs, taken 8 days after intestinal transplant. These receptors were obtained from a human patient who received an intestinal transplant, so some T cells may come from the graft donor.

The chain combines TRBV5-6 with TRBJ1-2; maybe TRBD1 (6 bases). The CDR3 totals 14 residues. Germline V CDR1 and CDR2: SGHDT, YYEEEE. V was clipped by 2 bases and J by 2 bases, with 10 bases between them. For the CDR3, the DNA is TGTGCCAGCAGCTTTCTGAGGGGGAACTATGGCTACACCTTC. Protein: CASSFLRGNYGYTF.

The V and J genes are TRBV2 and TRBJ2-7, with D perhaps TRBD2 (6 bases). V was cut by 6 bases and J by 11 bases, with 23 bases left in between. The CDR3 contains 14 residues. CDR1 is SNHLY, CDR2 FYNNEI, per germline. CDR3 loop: CASRGSGTRGNKYF. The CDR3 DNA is TGTGCCAGCAGAGGGTCGGGGACCCGGGGGAACAAGTACTTC.

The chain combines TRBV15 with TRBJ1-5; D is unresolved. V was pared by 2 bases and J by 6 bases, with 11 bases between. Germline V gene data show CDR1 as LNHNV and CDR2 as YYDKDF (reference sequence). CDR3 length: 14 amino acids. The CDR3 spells CATSRSEVGQPQHF. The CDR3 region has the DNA TGTGCCACCAGCAGAAGCGAGGTTGGTCAGCCCCAGCATTTT.

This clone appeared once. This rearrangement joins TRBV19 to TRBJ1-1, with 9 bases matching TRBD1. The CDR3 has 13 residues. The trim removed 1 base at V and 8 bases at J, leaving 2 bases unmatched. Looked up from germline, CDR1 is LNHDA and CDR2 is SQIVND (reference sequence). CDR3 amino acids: CASSIATGGEAFF. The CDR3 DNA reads TGTGCCAGTAGTATAGCTACAGGGGGCGAAGCTTTCTTT.

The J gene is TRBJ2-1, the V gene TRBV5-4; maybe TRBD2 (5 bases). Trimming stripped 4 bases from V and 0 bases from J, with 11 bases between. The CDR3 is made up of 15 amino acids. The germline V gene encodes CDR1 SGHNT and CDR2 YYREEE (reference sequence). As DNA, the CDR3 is TGTGCCAGCAGCCGTAGCAGCGGCTCCTACAATGAGCAGTTCTTC. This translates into CASSRSSGSYNEQFF.

CDR3 residues: CASSNGLAGRSSYNEQFF. Written as DNA, the CDR3 is TGTGCCAGCAGCAATGGACTAGCGGGGAGAAGCTCCTACAATGAGCAGTTCTTC. The V gene is TRBV21-1, the J gene TRBJ2-1; the DNA was not compared with TRBD2, the D call given in the table. TRBV21-1 constitutes a pseudogene. The CDR3 length is 18 residues.

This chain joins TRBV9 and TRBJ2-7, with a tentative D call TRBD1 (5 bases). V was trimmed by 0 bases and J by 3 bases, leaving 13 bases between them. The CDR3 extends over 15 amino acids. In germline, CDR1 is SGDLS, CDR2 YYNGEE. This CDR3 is CASSVGGKGVYEQYF. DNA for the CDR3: TGTGCCAGCAGCGTAGGAGGTAAAGGGGTCTACGAGCAGTACTTC.

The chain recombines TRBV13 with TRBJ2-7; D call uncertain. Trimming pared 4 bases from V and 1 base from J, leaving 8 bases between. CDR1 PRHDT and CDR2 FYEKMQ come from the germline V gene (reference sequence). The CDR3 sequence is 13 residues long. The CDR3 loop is CASSSVLSYEQYF. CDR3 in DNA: TGTGCCAGCAGCTCCGTGCTATCCTACGAGCAGTACTTC.

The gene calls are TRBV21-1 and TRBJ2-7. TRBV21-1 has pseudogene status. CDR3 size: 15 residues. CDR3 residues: CASSKARGHLYEQYF. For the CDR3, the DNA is TGTGCCAGCAGCAAAGCCCGGGGCCACCTCTACGAGCAGTACTTC.

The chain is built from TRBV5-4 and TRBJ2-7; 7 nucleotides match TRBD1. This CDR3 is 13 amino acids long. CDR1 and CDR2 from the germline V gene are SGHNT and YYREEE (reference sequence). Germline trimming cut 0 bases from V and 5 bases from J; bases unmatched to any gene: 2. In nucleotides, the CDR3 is TGTGCCAGCAGCTTGGACAGGGGCCACGAGCAGTACTTC. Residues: CASSLDRGHEQYF.

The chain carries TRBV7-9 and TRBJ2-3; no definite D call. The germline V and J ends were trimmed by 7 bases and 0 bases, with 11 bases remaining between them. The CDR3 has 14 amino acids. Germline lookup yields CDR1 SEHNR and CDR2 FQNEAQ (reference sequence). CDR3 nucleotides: TGTGCCAGCAAGGACGGAGCTAGCACAGATACGCAGTATTTT. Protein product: CASKDGASTDTQYF.